A single sample is the source of the 6 T cell receptor beta chains below, sequenced in a study of Tregs in tolerant kidney transplant recipients. Clones were sequenced by immunoSEQ multiplex PCR, and TCRdb holds only the in-frame ones, with some missing. The data include fewer than 35,000 clones; the top ten clones carry more than 6.5%. The sample was CD8+ T cells from blood, taken before the transplant. The receptors here all came from a human donor who received a combined kidney and bone marrow transplant.

CDR3 DNA (partial): TGTGCCAGCAGCCAAGTTGGACTTTTGAAAATCACAGATACG. Translated, it gives CASSQVGLLKITDT. The CDR3 as a whole reads CASSQVGLLKITDTQYF. The chain is built from TRBV14 and TRBJ2-3; D is possibly TRBD2 (5 bases). Sequencing ends 3 residues short of the CDR3 end; the germline J gene provides the rest. The CDR3 sequence is 17 residues long. CDR1 SGHDN and CDR2 FVKESK come from the germline V gene. Trimming took 1 base from V and 2 from J, leaving 16 bases between them.

Of note for this clone: From the germline J gene comes the end of the CDR3, since the read stops 3 residues before it. Other DNA sequences in this specimen translate into the identical CDR3. V and J are TRBV7-9 and TRBJ1-6; D may be TRBD1 (5 bases). CDR1 is SEHNR and CDR2 is FQNEAQ in the germline V gene (reference sequence). This CDR3 contains 14 residues. V was cut by 1 base and J by 5 bases, with 6 bases left in between. The CDR3 reads CASSLGGDNSPLHF. The CDR3 bases that were read are TGTGCCAGCAGCTTAGGGGGGGATAATTCACCC.

About this clone itself: With the read ending 3 residues before the CDR3 end, the germline J gene is used to fill in that end. The chain recombines TRBV28 with TRBJ2-7; 11 bases map to TRBD1. This CDR3 is built from 15 residues. V trimming: 6 bases; J trimming: 6 bases; junction bases outside the gene matches: 10. Germline V gives CDR1 MDHEN, CDR2 SYDVKM. CDR3 DNA, as far as it was read: TGTGCCAGCAGAAGGGTGGGGACAGGGGGTTCCGAG. Its protein product is CASRRVGTGGSE. The CDR3 as a whole reads CASRRVGTGGSEQYF.

With regard to this clone: Read sequence stops 3 residues before the CDR3 end, and the germline J gene provides the missing end. The V gene is TRBV7-2, the J gene TRBJ2-2; the match to TRBD1 covers 9 bases. Germline V lookup: CDR1 SGHTA, CDR2 FQGNSA. The ends lost 3 bases at V and 5 bases at J; junction bases unmatched: 4. CDR3 size: 15 residues. CDR3 DNA, as far as it was read: TGTGCCAGCAGCTTCCCCGACAGGGGGACCGGGGAG. Its protein is CASSFPDRGTGE. The full CDR3 reads CASSFPDRGTGELFF.

As regards this clone: Sequencing ends 3 residues short of the CDR3 end; the germline J gene provides the rest. The V call is TRBV13, the J call TRBJ2-3; D remains unclear. V was pared by 5 bases and J by 2 bases, with 8 bases between. The CDR3 runs 13 residues. CDR1 PRHDT and CDR2 FYEKMQ come from the germline V gene (reference sequence). The DNA read from the CDR3 is TGTGCCAGCAGCACCACTCCCACAGATACG. It codes for CASSTTPTDT. The entire CDR3 protein reads CASSTTPTDTQYF.

As for this clone: The read is 3 residues too short to cover the CDR3 end, so that end is filled in from the germline J gene. This chain connects TRBV19 to TRBJ2-7; 9 bases match TRBD1. The junction had 7 bases not matched to a gene; V was cut back by 3 bases and J by 4 bases. CDR1 and CDR2 from the germline V gene are LNHDA and SQIVND (reference sequence). CDR3 length equals 15 residues. The CDR3 bases that were read are TGTGCCAGTAGTATCGGTCCGGGACAGGGTTACGAG. This encodes CASSIGPGQGYE. The full CDR3 reads CASSIGPGQGYEQYF. Supplemented by reference TRBV19 and TRBJ2-7, the full variable domain reads DGGITQSPKYLFRKEGQNVTLSCEQNLNHDAMYWYRQDPGQGLRLIYYSQIVNDFQKGDIAEGYSVSREKKESFPLTVTSAQKNPTAFYLCASSIGPGQGYEQYFGPGTRLTVT.